A selection of T cell receptor beta chains follows, all from one sample in a study of blood T cell repertoires in COVID-19. Using immunoSEQ multiplex PCR, the repertoire was profiled, and TCRdb retains in-frame clones only, with some absent. The sample lists fewer than 70,000 clones, around 87% occurring once. The source material was peripheral blood. Receptors originate from a man aged 50 to 59 with active COVID-19. Each CDR3 is given with its conserved first and last residue. The D gene is left open where the match is weak. Clone size is given for some rows only: seen once, a few or many times, or a class if the clone is expanded.

CDR3nt: TGTGCCAGTAGTATAACCCGGGGGGAGGAGGATGAGCAGTTCTTC; CDR3aa: CASSITRGEEDEQFF; d_gene: TRBD2; v_gene: TRBV19; abundance: medium-sized; j_gene: TRBJ2-1
CDR3nt: TGCGCCAGCAGCGATACACTTGCGGGACTAGCCTCCAATGAGCAGTTCTTC; CDR3aa: CASSDTLAGLASNEQFF; d_gene: TRBD2; v_gene: TRBV5-1; abundance: NA; j_gene: TRBJ2-1
CDR3nt: TGTGCCAGCAGCTTAGTGGCAGGAAAAAACCCCAATGAGCAGTTCTTC; CDR3aa: CASSLVAGKNPNEQFF; d_gene: NA; v_gene: TRBV7-9; abundance: NA; j_gene: TRBJ2-1
CDR3nt: TGTGCCAGCAGTGACGAGTCCAGGCCTAATCAGCCCCAGCATTTT; CDR3aa: CASSDESRPNQPQHF; d_gene: NA; v_gene: TRBV2; abundance: once; j_gene: TRBJ1-5
CDR3nt: TGTGCCAGCAGTCCGAGTCGGGGGAACACCGGGGAGCTGTTTTTT; CDR3aa: CASSPSRGNTGELFF; d_gene: NA; v_gene: TRBV5-4; abundance: NA; j_gene: TRBJ2-2
CDR3nt: TGTGCCAGCAGCGTAGCTCCGGCCTACGAGCAGTACTTC; CDR3aa: CASSVAPAYEQYF; d_gene: NA; v_gene: TRBV9; abundance: NA; j_gene: TRBJ2-7
CDR3nt: TGTGCCAGCAGTCCCGGACAGGGGTCGTGGAATCAGCCCCAGCATTTT; CDR3aa: CASSPGQGSWNQPQHF; d_gene: TRBD1; v_gene: TRBV28; abundance: few; j_gene: TRBJ1-5
CDR3nt: TGCGCCAGCAGCCAAGAGGGGCGCCCCCGTGGGACTGAAGCTTTCTTT; CDR3aa: CASSQEGRPRGTEAFF; d_gene: NA; v_gene: TRBV4-1; abundance: NA; j_gene: TRBJ1-1
CDR3nt: TGTGCCAGCTCACCTGGCAGCGGTCAAGAGACCCAGTACTTC; CDR3aa: CASSPGSGQETQYF; d_gene: NA; v_gene: TRBV18; abundance: NA; j_gene: TRBJ2-5
CDR3nt: TGTGCCAGCAGCCCTGGGGGGGCCCTCTTCTACGAGCAGTACTTC; CDR3aa: CASSPGGALFYEQYF; d_gene: NA; v_gene: TRBV5-4; abundance: few; j_gene: TRBJ2-7
CDR3nt: TGCGCCAGCAGCTTGGGTACTGGGGCCAACGTCCTGACTTTC; CDR3aa: CASSLGTGANVLTF; d_gene: NA; v_gene: TRBV5-1; abundance: NA; j_gene: TRBJ2-6
CDR3nt: TGTGCCAGCAGTGAAAGATATAACAAGGACGGAGGAGCCTACGAGCAGTACTTC; CDR3aa: CASSERYNKDGGAYEQYF; d_gene: NA; v_gene: TRBV6-1; abundance: NA; j_gene: TRBJ2-7
CDR3nt: TGTGCCAGCACTAGCGGAGATTACAATGAGCAGTTCTTC; CDR3aa: CASTSGDYNEQFF; d_gene: TRBD2; v_gene: TRBV2; abundance: NA; j_gene: TRBJ2-1
CDR3nt: TGTGCCAGCAGTTTTTCCTACAGGGGAAGGAACAATCAGCCCCAGCATTTT; CDR3aa: CASSFSYRGRNNQPQHF; d_gene: TRBD1; v_gene: TRBV27; abundance: once; j_gene: TRBJ1-5
CDR3nt: TGTGCCAGCAGTTCGGGGGGGAATGATGAAAAACTGTTTTTT; CDR3aa: CASSSGGNDEKLFF; d_gene: NA; v_gene: TRBV27; abundance: NA; j_gene: TRBJ1-4
CDR3nt: TGTGCCAGCAGCTTAGTGCGGGACGAGCAGTACTTC; CDR3aa: CASSLVRDEQYF; d_gene: NA; v_gene: TRBV13; abundance: once; j_gene: TRBJ2-7
CDR3nt: TGTGCCAGCAGTTTCAATCCGGGACAGCTTACCGGGGAGCTGTTTTTT; CDR3aa: CASSFNPGQLTGELFF; d_gene: TRBD1; v_gene: TRBV27; abundance: NA; j_gene: TRBJ2-2
CDR3nt: TGTGCCAGCAGTGTTCCCCGGACAGACTCAACTATCGCGAACACCGGGGAGCTGTTTTTT; CDR3aa: CASSVPRTDSTIANTGELFF; d_gene: NA; v_gene: TRBV5-4; abundance: NA; j_gene: TRBJ2-2
CDR3nt: TGTGCCAGCAGTTTAGGACTTGTGATGGGTGTTTACTTC; CDR3aa: CASSLGLVMGVYF; d_gene: NA; v_gene: TRBV12-3/TRBV12-4; abundance: NA; j_gene: TRBJ2-4
CDR3nt: TGCGCCAGCAACCCCGAATCGGGTAGCGGGACCACCGGGGAGCTGTTTTTT; CDR3aa: CASNPESGSGTTGELFF; d_gene: TRBD2; v_gene: TRBV5-1; abundance: NA; j_gene: TRBJ2-2
CDR3nt: TGTGCCAGCAGCCGCGGACAGTATGAAAAACTGTTTTTT; CDR3aa: CASSRGQYEKLFF; d_gene: NA; v_gene: TRBV11-2; abundance: NA; j_gene: TRBJ1-4
CDR3nt: TGTGCCAGCAGCCGCCCGACAGGGGATGGCGGGGAGCTGTTTTTT; CDR3aa: CASSRPTGDGGELFF; d_gene: TRBD1; v_gene: TRBV3-1/TRBV3-2; abundance: NA; j_gene: TRBJ2-2
CDR3nt: TGCAGCGTTGAATCGGGGGGGAATCAGCCCCAGCATTTT; CDR3aa: CSVESGGNQPQHF; d_gene: NA; v_gene: TRBV29-1; abundance: NA; j_gene: TRBJ1-5
CDR3nt: TGTGCCAGCCTCCGGACGGACAGCCGCAATCAGCCCCAGCATTTT; CDR3aa: CASLRTDSRNQPQHF; d_gene: NA; v_gene: TRBV11-2; abundance: NA; j_gene: TRBJ1-5
CDR3nt: TGTGCCAGCACCCCCCCGTTTAACACCGGGGAGCTGTTTTTT; CDR3aa: CASTPPFNTGELFF; d_gene: NA; v_gene: TRBV3-1/TRBV3-2; abundance: few; j_gene: TRBJ2-2
CDR3nt: TGCGCCAGCAGCTCGGGAGGGATCGGTGAGCAGTTCTTC; CDR3aa: CASSSGGIGEQFF; d_gene: TRBD2; v_gene: TRBV5-1; abundance: NA; j_gene: TRBJ2-1
CDR3nt: TGTGCCAGCTTAGGGGGTAATGGGTTTACTGAAGCTTTCTTT; CDR3aa: CASLGGNGFTEAFF; d_gene: NA; v_gene: TRBV28; abundance: NA; j_gene: TRBJ1-1
CDR3nt: TGTGCCAGCAGTCAGTTGACAGGGGGCGATGAAAAACTGTTTTTT; CDR3aa: CASSQLTGGDEKLFF; d_gene: TRBD1; v_gene: TRBV28; abundance: NA; j_gene: TRBJ1-4
CDR3nt: TGTGCCAGCAGTGAACAGGGCCACGAGCAGTACTTC; CDR3aa: CASSEQGHEQYF; d_gene: NA; v_gene: TRBV6-1; abundance: NA; j_gene: TRBJ2-7
CDR3nt: TGTGCCAGCTCACCACAGGGGTTTGAGGAGACCCAGTACTTC; CDR3aa: CASSPQGFEETQYF; d_gene: NA; v_gene: TRBV18; abundance: NA; j_gene: TRBJ2-5
CDR3nt: TGTGCCAGCAGGCGTGAGGCTAGCACAGATACGCAGTATTTT; CDR3aa: CASRREASTDTQYF; d_gene: NA; v_gene: TRBV9; abundance: NA; j_gene: TRBJ2-3
CDR3nt: TGTGCCAGCAGTCCGACCGGGACAGGGAAGGCCAAAACCACCGGGGAGCTGTTTTTT; CDR3aa: CASSPTGTGKAKTTGELFF; d_gene: TRBD1; v_gene: TRBV6-6; abundance: once; j_gene: TRBJ2-2
CDR3nt: TGTGCCAGCAGCTTGATGGATCGCGGGAGCAATCAGCCCCAGCATTTT; CDR3aa: CASSLMDRGSNQPQHF; d_gene: NA; v_gene: TRBV5-6; abundance: NA; j_gene: TRBJ1-5
CDR3nt: TGTGCCAGCAGTTTGGAGACTAGCGGGAGGGCCCTAGGCTACGAGCAGTACTTC; CDR3aa: CASSLETSGRALGYEQYF; d_gene: TRBD2; v_gene: TRBV28; abundance: NA; j_gene: TRBJ2-7
CDR3nt: TGTGCCATCATTAGCGGGGGGAGCTCCTACAATGAGCAGTTCTTC; CDR3aa: CAIISGGSSYNEQFF; d_gene: TRBD2; v_gene: TRBV15; abundance: once; j_gene: TRBJ2-1
CDR3nt: TGTGCCAGCAGTTACGAGACAGGGGGTTACAATGAGCAGTTCTTC; CDR3aa: CASSYETGGYNEQFF; d_gene: TRBD1; v_gene: TRBV6-5; abundance: once; j_gene: TRBJ2-1
CDR3nt: TGTGCCAGCAGTTCCCGCAGGCTCTATCGAGAGACCCAGTACTTC; CDR3aa: CASSSRRLYRETQYF; d_gene: NA; v_gene: TRBV28; abundance: NA; j_gene: TRBJ2-5
CDR3nt: TGTGCCAGCAGCAGACTAGCTGGAGGGCCCCAGTACTTC; CDR3aa: CASSRLAGGPQYF; d_gene: TRBD2; v_gene: TRBV11-2; abundance: once; j_gene: TRBJ2-5
CDR3nt: TGTGCCAGCAGCTTAGCGTTTGCCAACACCTTAGGGACAGTCTCCTACGAGCAGTACTTC; CDR3aa: CASSLAFANTLGTVSYEQYF; d_gene: TRBD1; v_gene: TRBV7-6; abundance: NA; j_gene: TRBJ2-7
CDR3nt: TGCAGCGCTTCAGGGGATTGGTATGGCTACACCTTC; CDR3aa: CSASGDWYGYTF; d_gene: NA; v_gene: TRBV29-1; abundance: NA; j_gene: TRBJ1-2
CDR3nt: TGTGCCAGCAGCGGCCAGGTCCAAAACATTCAGTACTTC; CDR3aa: CASSGQVQNIQYF; d_gene: NA; v_gene: TRBV9; abundance: NA; j_gene: TRBJ2-4
CDR3nt: TGTGCCAGCAGTGGGGATGGAGGGGGCGGCTACGAGCAGTACTTC; CDR3aa: CASSGDGGGGYEQYF; d_gene: NA; v_gene: TRBV2; abundance: once; j_gene: TRBJ2-7
CDR3nt: TGTGCCAGCAGTTTAGCGGGGGGGCGAGGCTACACCTTC; CDR3aa: CASSLAGGRGYTF; d_gene: NA; v_gene: TRBV12-3/TRBV12-4; abundance: NA; j_gene: TRBJ1-2
CDR3nt: TGTGCCAGCAGCTTAGATTACAGGCCCCAGCCCCAGCATTTT; CDR3aa: CASSLDYRPQPQHF; d_gene: NA; v_gene: TRBV7-2; abundance: NA; j_gene: TRBJ1-5
CDR3nt: TGCGCCAGCAGCTTGGCGTCTAGTCGAAGGGAGACCCAGTACTTC; CDR3aa: CASSLASSRRETQYF; d_gene: NA; v_gene: TRBV5-1; abundance: NA; j_gene: TRBJ2-5
CDR3nt: TGTGCCAGCAGTTACTACGCCGTTGGGGGGTCTACAGATACGCAGTATTTT; CDR3aa: CASSYYAVGGSTDTQYF; d_gene: NA; v_gene: TRBV6-2/TRBV6-3; abundance: few; j_gene: TRBJ2-3
CDR3nt: TGTGCCAGCAGTTCTAAAACAGGGGGTGTGGCCGAGCAGTACTTC; CDR3aa: CASSSKTGGVAEQYF; d_gene: TRBD1; v_gene: TRBV7-9; abundance: NA; j_gene: TRBJ2-7
CDR3nt: TGTGCCAGCAGCTTATCTGGACAGGGAAACATTCAGTACTTC; CDR3aa: CASSLSGQGNIQYF; d_gene: TRBD1; v_gene: TRBV11-3; abundance: NA; j_gene: TRBJ2-4
CDR3nt: TGCGCCAGCAGCCAAGAATTCCCGGACAGACTCTACAATGAGCAGTTCTTC; CDR3aa: CASSQEFPDRLYNEQFF; d_gene: NA; v_gene: TRBV4-1; abundance: few; j_gene: TRBJ2-1
CDR3nt: TGTGCCAGCAGTTTTTGGAGACTCTACGAGCAGTACTTC; CDR3aa: CASSFWRLYEQYF; d_gene: NA; v_gene: TRBV28; abundance: NA; j_gene: TRBJ2-7
CDR3nt: TGTGCCAGCTCACGATCGACTAGCGGGGGGGCCTACGAGCAGTACTTC; CDR3aa: CASSRSTSGGAYEQYF; d_gene: TRBD2; v_gene: TRBV18; abundance: NA; j_gene: TRBJ2-7
CDR3nt: TGTGCCAGCAGCGTAGATCAGCGGGGGACCTACAATGAGCAGTTCTTC; CDR3aa: CASSVDQRGTYNEQFF; d_gene: TRBD2; v_gene: TRBV9; abundance: NA; j_gene: TRBJ2-1